This TCR beta chain was observed in a study of blood T cell repertoires in COVID-19. Study details: The United States, Italy and Spain supplied acute and convalescent COVID-19 samples. In each case, the material was cDNA or gDNA derived from T cells, B-cell-depleted T cells, or PBMCs.

As processed by the authors: Estimated nucleated cell counts came from reference gene primer amplification. Sequenced by immunoSEQ multiplex PCR; TCRdb stores in-frame clones only, minus some. Clonal size and the V and J genes are those of that table, whereas D and trimming came from the DNA. The sample lists tens of thousands of clones, about 91% occurring once. This CDR3 is 14 amino acids long. The ends lost 5 bases at V and 2 bases at J; junction bases unmatched: 5. The germline gives CDR1 SGHNT, CDR2 YYREEE (reference sequence). Sequencing was carried out using peripheral blood. The sequence was obtained from a woman of 80 years or more with acute or convalescent COVID-19. The chain employs TRBV5-4 and TRBJ1-2; TRBD1 agrees at 8 bases. As DNA, the CDR3 is TGTGCCAGCAGGCAGAACAGGGGGAACTATGGCTACACCTTC. Its translation: CASRQNRGNYGYTF.